This T cell receptor (beta chain) comes out of a study of T-cell reconstitution after alpha-beta-depleted transplantation in children. Study-level findings and limits: Surviving recipient T cells and intrathymic progenitors accounted for some patients' high TCRbeta diversity at day 60. T-cell counts and diversity at one year post-transplant came mainly from newly produced T cells. The study reportedly traced alpha-beta T cells about two months after transplant to several hundred expanded graft clones.

Germline values: CDR1 DFQATT, CDR2 SNEGSKA (reference sequence). This CDR3 is 14 amino acids long. The ends were cut back, 1 base at V and 0 bases at J, with 7 bases in the middle. Using unique molecular identifiers, the investigators prepared the TCRbeta library. Each CDR3 protein gets one entry after TCRdb re-called the PCR reads with MiXCR. This table has roughly 500,000 distinct CDR3 sequences, roughly a tenth appearing once. This clonotype was seen repeatedly, ten times or more. Its antigen remains unidentified. Sample: PBMCs, taken before TCRalphabeta/CD19-depleted stem cell transplant. The TCR comes from a child aged 2 to 10 with inherited bone marrow failure, due to receive a stem cell transplant. The chain links TRBV20-1 to TRBJ1-5; D gene ambiguous. DNA for the CDR3: TGCAGTGCTAGAGGAGGCTTTAGCAATCAGCCCCAGCATTTT. Residues: CSARGGFSNQPQHF.